This entry concerns a single T cell receptor beta chain. The DNA ends 3 residues before the CDR3 does, and the rest of the CDR3 is filled in from the germline J gene. V dropped 2 bases and J dropped 0 bases, with 14 bases sitting between them. The CDR3 is made up of 16 amino acids. Germline V gene data show CDR1 as GTSNPN and CDR2 as SVGIG (reference sequence). The data originate from a study of T cells in women clearing cervical HPV infection. TCRdb keeps only in-frame clones here, not all; method: immunoSEQ multiplex PCR. The table for this sample gives about 20,000 clones. The V call is TRBV30, the J call TRBJ1-5, with D possibly matching TRBD1 (5 bases). The source is a woman between 18 and 70 years old with a cervical HPV16 infection that either progressed to CIN3+ or cleared (not recorded which). Sequenced material: blood buffy coat. The CDR3 here is CAWSRTGEYSNQPQHF. Partial CDR3 DNA: TGTGCCTGGAGTCGGACGGGGGAGTATAGCAATCAGCCC.